This T cell receptor (beta chain) was observed in a study of kidney transplant recipient with SARS-CoV-2 infection. The germline CDR1 and CDR2 sequences are SGHTA and FQGNSA. CDR3 length: 14 amino acids. On this clonotype: One end of the junction fails to match germline, which may point to a read error.

TCRdb re-called the reads through MiXCR, storing one row per CDR3 protein. The table lists roughly 230,000 distinct CDR3 sequences, around 26% of them singletons. V and J are TRBV7-2 and TRBJ1-1; tentative D call: TRBD1 (5 bases). The sequenced sample was a blood sample, obtained at baseline and on day 111 from a kidney transplant recipient. The TCR sequence derives from a young adult male patient who had COVID-19 and was a kidney transplant recipient. Some T cells may be provided by the graft donor. The CDR3 nucleotides read TGTGCCGGCAGCTTGGGGGGGGTTCACACTGAAGCTTTCTTT. As protein: CAGSLGGVHTEAFF. The full variable domain, with the rest looked up from reference TRBV7-2 and TRBJ1-1, is GAGVSQSPSNKVTEKGKDVELRCDPISGHTALYWYRQSLGQGLEFLIYFQGNSAPDKSGLPSDRFSAERTGGSVSTLTIQRTQQEDSAVYLCAGSLGGVHTEAFFGQGTRLTVV.